The 4 T cell receptor beta chains presented below share a single source sample, sequenced in a study of T cells in Graves' hyperthyroidism and ophthalmopathy (dated by TCRdb to between 2018 and 2021). The method was multiplex PCR. TCRdb names Illumina HiSeq 2000 as the instrument used. The TCR beta CDR3 regions were amplified from the RNA transcripts. A first-round RT-PCR of the TCR CDR3 used the HTBI primer set with the Qiagen OneStep RT-PCR kit. TCRdb ran its own pipeline on the public reads, namely fastp trimming at Q25 and MiXCR clone calling, and kept in-frame beta chains. Entries that share a CDR3 protein sequence are merged under the most common genes and DNA. The sample records over 650,000 distinct CDR3 sequences, roughly 15% of which are singletons. The ten largest account for about 8.4% of the sample. Specimen: blood. The receptors were gathered from a man aged 18 to 35 with Graves' hyperthyroidism.

This clonotype showed up just a few times. This sequence joins TRBV4-1 and TRBJ2-3, with TRBD2 identical over 9 bases. Germline V gene sequence: CDR1 MGHRA, CDR2 YSYEKL. V dropped 1 base and J dropped 9; count of bases not matched to a gene: 5. The CDR3 length is 14 residues. The CDR3 DNA follows: TGCGCCAGCAGCCAAGCTAGCGGGGTAGACACGCAGTATTTT. Amino acids: CASSQASGVDTQYF.

The chain has TRBV2 and TRBJ2-2; D gene ambiguous. Germline CDR1 is SNHLY and CDR2 is FYNNEI. Trimming cost V 6 bases and J 4 bases, with 12 bases left between them. The CDR3 is 14 residues long. The CDR3 protein is CASRTPRGTGELFF. The CDR3 nucleotides read TGTGCCAGCAGGACCCCTAGAGGCACCGGGGAGCTGTTTTTT.

The chain employs TRBV10-3 and TRBJ2-1; TRBD2 matches at 12 bases. CDR1 and CDR2 (germline): ENHRY, SYGVKD. The V and J ends lost 4 bases and 5 bases, in that order; junction bases with no gene match: 6. The CDR3 length is 16 residues. CDR3 in amino acids: CAISVRLAGEDNEQFF. In DNA form, the CDR3 reads TGTGCCATCAGTGTCCGACTAGCGGGAGAGGACAATGAGCAGTTCTTC.

Remarks on this clonotype: A junction end diverges from the germline sequence, so it may reflect a read error. CDR3 protein: CVSSQVDRDTNEKLFF. The CDR3 region has the DNA TGCGTCAGCAGCCAGGTCGACCGGGACACTAATGAAAAACTGTTTTTT. The chain combines TRBV5-1 with TRBJ1-4; tentatively, D is TRBD1 (5 bases). The CDR3 runs to 16 residues. Germline V gene lookup returns CDR1 SGHRS and CDR2 YFSETQ.